This T cell receptor beta chain was recovered during a study of blood T cell repertoires in COVID-19. There are 12 residues in the CDR3. The germline V gene encodes CDR1 SQVTM and CDR2 ANQGSEA. J gave up 3 bases and V 8 bases, and 6 bases lay outside the gene matches. The method was immunoSEQ multiplex PCR; TCRdb's version includes in-frame clones alone and lacks a portion of them. Of more than 140,000 clones in the sample, around 84% were seen once. This TCR was sampled from a woman aged 45-65 years in a cohort sampled during active or convalescent COVID-19. This sequence joins TRBV29-1 and TRBJ2-7; TRBD1 matches 8 bases. The sample comprised peripheral blood. DNA for the CDR3: TGCAGCTACGAGGACAGGGACTACGAGCAGTACTTC. Its translation: CSYEDRDYEQYF.